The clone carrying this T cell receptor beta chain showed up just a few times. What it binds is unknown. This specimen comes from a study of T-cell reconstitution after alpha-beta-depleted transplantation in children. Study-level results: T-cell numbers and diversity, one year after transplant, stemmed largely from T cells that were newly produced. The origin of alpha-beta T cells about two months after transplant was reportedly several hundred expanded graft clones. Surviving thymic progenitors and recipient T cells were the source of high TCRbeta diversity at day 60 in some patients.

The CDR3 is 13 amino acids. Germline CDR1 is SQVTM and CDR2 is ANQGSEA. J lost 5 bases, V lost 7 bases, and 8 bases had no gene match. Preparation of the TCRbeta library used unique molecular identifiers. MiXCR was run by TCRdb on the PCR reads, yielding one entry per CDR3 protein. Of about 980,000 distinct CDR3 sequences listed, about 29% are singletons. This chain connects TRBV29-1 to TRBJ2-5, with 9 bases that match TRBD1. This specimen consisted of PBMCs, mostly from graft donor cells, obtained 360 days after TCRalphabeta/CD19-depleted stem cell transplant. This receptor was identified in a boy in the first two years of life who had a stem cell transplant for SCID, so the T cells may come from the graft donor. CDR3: CSAKQGAMETQYF. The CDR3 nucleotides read TGCAGCGCCAAACAGGGGGCTATGGAGACCCAGTACTTC. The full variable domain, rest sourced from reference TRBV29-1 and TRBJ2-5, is SAVISQKPSRDICQRGTSLTIQCQVDSQVTMMFWYRQQPGQSLTLIATANQGSEATYESGFVIDKFPISRPNLTFSTLTVSNMSPEDSSIYLCSAKQGAMETQYFGPGTRLLVL.